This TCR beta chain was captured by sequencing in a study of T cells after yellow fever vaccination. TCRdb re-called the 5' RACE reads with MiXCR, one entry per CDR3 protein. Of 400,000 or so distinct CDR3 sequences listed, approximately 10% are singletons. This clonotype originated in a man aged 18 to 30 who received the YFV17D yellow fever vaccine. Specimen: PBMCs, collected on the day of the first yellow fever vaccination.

The chain's CDR3 is CASSPGQGGYQETQYF. DNA of the CDR3: TGTGCCAGCTCACCTGGACAGGGGGGCTACCAAGAGACCCAGTACTTC. The chain links TRBV18 to TRBJ2-5; 10 bases match TRBD1. This CDR3 is 16 amino acids long. J lost 0 bases, V lost 3 bases, and 4 bases had no gene match. Germline loops: CDR1 KGHSH, CDR2 LQKENI.